This is a list of T cell receptor beta chains from one sample in a study of blood T cell repertoires in COVID-19. Only in-frame clones appear in the TCRdb table, and some are missing; sequencing was by immunoSEQ multiplex PCR. The sample records 150,000 to 200,000 clones, more than 75% being singletons. The sequenced sample consisted of peripheral blood. These receptors originate from a man aged 60 to 75 with COVID-19, enrolled during active disease. The CDR3 runs from the conserved cysteine through the conserved F or W. A D gene is named only where the DNA matches it firmly. Clone sizes are given selectively: once, few, many, or a class where the clone is expanded.

j_gene	abundance	len	v_gene	d_gene	CDR3nt	CDR3aa
TRBJ1-5	-	14	TRBV5-6	-	TGTGCCAGCAGCCCGCGGGACAGCAATCAGCCCCAGCATTTT	CASSPRDSNQPQHF
TRBJ1-2	-	14	TRBV19	-	TGTGCCAGTAGTATTTCCTCCGGGGGCTATGGCTACACCTTC	CASSISSGGYGYTF
TRBJ1-5	-	14	TRBV30	-	TGTGCCTGGAGACGAGGGTGGGGCAATCAGCCCCAGCATTTT	CAWRRGWGNQPQHF
TRBJ1-1	few	12	TRBV6-5	-	TGTGCCAGCAGTTACTCAGGGGGAGAGGCTTTCTTT	CASSYSGGEAFF
TRBJ1-5	few	11	TRBV19	-	TGTGCCAGTAGTGCGTATGATCACCAGCATTTT	CASSAYDHQHF
TRBJ2-5	once	17	TRBV7-8	TRBD2	TGTGCCAGCAGTTGGACTAGCGGGGGGTCGTACCAAGAGACCCAGTACTTC	CASSWTSGGSYQETQYF
TRBJ1-2	-	16	TRBV19	TRBD1	TGTGCCAGTAGTACTGACGGGACAGGCCCAGGCTATGGCTACACCTTC	CASSTDGTGPGYGYTF
TRBJ2-1	-	14	TRBV7-3	TRBD2	TGTGCCAGCAGCCCCCGTCCTAGCGGTGATGAGCAGTTCTTC	CASSPRPSGDEQFF
TRBJ2-1	-	14	TRBV10-3	-	TGTGCCATCAGTGAGGGGGGGGCATGGAATGAGCAGTTCTTC	CAISEGGAWNEQFF
TRBJ1-5	-	16	TRBV25-1	TRBD1	TGTGCCAGCAGCCGGGACAGCCAACCACGTAATCAGCCCCAGCATTTT	CASSRDSQPRNQPQHF
TRBJ2-1	once	16	TRBV6-6	TRBD1	TGTGCCAGCAGTCCACGACAGGGTGAGGGCTACAATGAGCAGTTCTTC	CASSPRQGEGYNEQFF
TRBJ2-1	-	17	TRBV7-2	TRBD2	TGTGCCAGCCTTCAGGTCGGGGGGGTAAACTCCTACAATGAGCAGTTCTTC	CASLQVGGVNSYNEQFF
TRBJ2-5	-	12	TRBV29-1	-	TGCAGCGTTGCTCAGGACCAAGAGACCCAGTACTTC	CSVAQDQETQYF
TRBJ2-1	-	14	TRBV3-1/TRBV3-2	-	TGTGCCAGCAGCCAAGATATGTCTTACAATGAGCAGTTCTTC	CASSQDMSYNEQFF
TRBJ2-3	-	16	TRBV24-1	TRBD2	TGTGCCACCAGTGACGGGCGGCTAGCGGACACAGATACGCAGTATTTT	CATSDGRLADTDTQYF
TRBJ1-2	-	13	TRBV9	-	TGTGCCAGCAGCCTGGACAGTTCCTATGGCTACACCTTC	CASSLDSSYGYTF
TRBJ1-2	-	14	TRBV5-1	-	TGCGCCAGCAGCTCTGCCGGGGACATCTATGGCTACACCTTC	CASSSAGDIYGYTF
TRBJ1-1	-	13	TRBV5-6	TRBD1	TGTGCCAGCAGGGGGGACAGACTCACTGAAGCTTTCTTT	CASRGDRLTEAFF
TRBJ1-5	-	16	TRBV27	TRBD1	TGTGCCAGCAGTTCATTGACAGGGGGGAGCAATCAGCCCCAGCATTTT	CASSSLTGGSNQPQHF
TRBJ2-7	few	12	TRBV6-5	-	TGTGCCAGCAATCCAGGCTTCTACGAGCAGTACTTC	CASNPGFYEQYF
TRBJ1-2	-	16	TRBV6-6	TRBD1	TGTGCCAGCAGTTACGGGGGACAGGAATCTAACTATGGCTACACCTTC	CASSYGGQESNYGYTF
TRBJ1-1	-	13	TRBV3-1/TRBV3-2	-	TGTGCCAGCAGCCAAGTGCGATCTGGTGAAGCTTTCTTT	CASSQVRSGEAFF
TRBJ1-2	-	16	TRBV28	-	TGTGCCAGCAGTTCCAAAGGGCCCCAGGGTATCCATGGCTACACCTTC	CASSSKGPQGIHGYTF
TRBJ2-2	-	16	TRBV24-1	-	TGTGCCACCAGTGATTTGCCCTCTACGAACACCGGGGAGCTGTTTTTT	CATSDLPSTNTGELFF
TRBJ2-5	-	11	TRBV11-3	-	TGTGCCAGCACCTCTAGAGGGCCCCAGTACTTC	CASTSRGPQYF
TRBJ1-6	-	14	TRBV6-2/TRBV6-3	-	TGTGCCAGCAGTTCAACCCTACAGAATTCACCCCTCCACTTT	CASSSTLQNSPLHF
TRBJ1-2	-	15	TRBV28	-	TGTGCCAGCAGTTCCGGCCCACGGAGTACCTATGGCTACACCTTC	CASSSGPRSTYGYTF
TRBJ1-1	-	11	TRBV20-1	-	TGCAGTGCTACAGTCGAAGCTGAAGCTTTCTTT	CSATVEAEAFF
TRBJ2-3	once	12	TRBV5-1	-	TGCGCCAGCAGCTTGTCAATGGATACGCAGTATTTT	CASSLSMDTQYF
TRBJ1-1	-	13	TRBV7-2	-	TGTGCCAGCAGCTTATCCAGGGACACTGAAGCTTTCTTT	CASSLSRDTEAFF
TRBJ2-1	-	13	TRBV19	-	TGTGCCAGTAGTATACAGGGGATCAATGAGCAGTTCTTC	CASSIQGINEQFF
TRBJ1-2	-	14	TRBV3-1/TRBV3-2	TRBD1	TGTGCCAGCAGCCATGGGACAGGAGGCTATGGCTACACCTTC	CASSHGTGGYGYTF
TRBJ2-1	once	16	TRBV5-6	TRBD2	TGTGCCAGCAGCTTAACAGCGGGGGGGCTACGGAATGAGCAGTTCTTC	CASSLTAGGLRNEQFF
TRBJ2-1	-	16	TRBV7-2	-	TGTGCCAGCAGAATACAGGGCGCCATAACCTACAATGAGCAGTTCTTC	CASRIQGAITYNEQFF
TRBJ2-7	-	17	TRBV6-2/TRBV6-3	-	TGTGCCAGCAGTTACTCGTTCGCTGGCGGTGGCTCCTACGAGCAGTACTTC	CASSYSFAGGGSYEQYF
TRBJ2-5	-	14	TRBV7-2	TRBD1	TGTGCCAGCAGTATTAAGGGGGCTTTGGAGACCCAGTACTTC	CASSIKGALETQYF
TRBJ2-5	-	14	TRBV11-3	TRBD1	TGTGCCAGCAGCCCCGACAGGGACCAAGAGACCCAGTACTTC	CASSPDRDQETQYF
TRBJ1-5	-	13	TRBV30	TRBD1	TGTGCCTGGACCGGACAGGGCGGTCAGCCCCAGCATTTT	CAWTGQGGQPQHF
TRBJ2-2	-	13	TRBV7-8	-	TGTGCCAGCAGCCTCCCGGTCTTCGGGGAGCTGTTTTTT	CASSLPVFGELFF
TRBJ2-1	-	16	TRBV6-2/TRBV6-3	TRBD2	TGTGCCAGCAGCTCTCGACTAGCGGGAATCAGGGATGAGCAGTTCTTC	CASSSRLAGIRDEQFF
TRBJ1-5	-	14	TRBV7-8	-	TGTGCCAGCAGCTCGGGTTTATTGGGTCAGCCCCAGCATTTT	CASSSGLLGQPQHF
TRBJ1-5	-	13	TRBV29-1	-	TGCAGCGTTGGCGGTCGAAGCAATCAGCCCCAGCATTTT	CSVGGRSNQPQHF
TRBJ1-5	-	16	TRBV18	TRBD1	TGTGCCAGCTCACAAGGTCTCCCCCAGGGGGGACAGCCCCAGCATTTT	CASSQGLPQGGQPQHF
TRBJ2-3	-	13	TRBV7-3	-	TGTGCCAGCAGCTATATATTCACAGATACGCAGTATTTT	CASSYIFTDTQYF
TRBJ2-4	-	17	TRBV21-1	-	TGTGCCAGCAGCGGGACAGGGGGCTTATTTGGCAAAAACATTCAGTACTTC	CASSGTGGLFGKNIQYF
TRBJ1-2	-	14	TRBV27	-	TGTGCCAGCAGTTTACAGGGAGGGAACTATGGCTACACCTTC	CASSLQGGNYGYTF
TRBJ1-2	-	13	TRBV6-2/TRBV6-3	-	TGTGCCAGCAGCCTCCGTGGAGGGAAGGGCTACACCTTC	CASSLRGGKGYTF
TRBJ2-1	-	15	TRBV11-3	-	TGTGCCAGCAGCTTAGATTTGGCAGGGAACTATGAGCAGTTCTTC	CASSLDLAGNYEQFF
TRBJ2-7	-	14	TRBV7-9	-	TGTGCCAGCAGCTTAGGGGCGGGGGCGGACGAGCAGTACTTC	CASSLGAGADEQYF
TRBJ1-3	-	16	TRBV21-1	-	TGTGCCAGCAAATGGGACAGACTTTTCTCTGGAAACACCATATATTTT	CASKWDRLFSGNTIYF
TRBJ1-1	-	18	TRBV27	-	TGTGCCAGCAGTCCCCGGTCTATCGTGGGGGCCCTACCTCCTGAAGCTTTCTTT	CASSPRSIVGALPPEAFF
TRBJ1-3	-	16	TRBV7-2	-	TGTGCCAGCAGCTTAGTGGGGGGTCTCTCTGGAAACACCATATATTTT	CASSLVGGLSGNTIYF
TRBJ2-7	-	18	TRBV3-1/TRBV3-2	-	TGTGCCAGCAGCAAACGACAGGGGGGGCTAGCGGGAGTTCGCGAGCAGTACTTC	CASSKRQGGLAGVREQYF
TRBJ1-1	-	15	TRBV12-5	-	TGTGCTAGTGGTTCTGGGGGACACTTGAACACTGAAGCTTTCTTT	CASGSGGHLNTEAFF
TRBJ1-6	-	15	TRBV28	-	TGTGCCAGCAGTTTTCCCCCCCAGTACTACTCACCCCTCCACTTT	CASSFPPQYYSPLHF
TRBJ2-2	-	16	TRBV5-1	TRBD2	TGCGCCAGCAGCTTGACACTAGCGGGGGGAACCGGGGAGCTGTTTTTT	CASSLTLAGGTGELFF
TRBJ1-1	-	13	TRBV7-2	-	TGTGCCAGCAGCTTCCGGATAGGGGCTGAAGCTTTCTTT	CASSFRIGAEAFF